The 2 T cell receptor beta chains below come from one sample, sequenced in a study of T cells in Graves' hyperthyroidism and ophthalmopathy. Amplified TCR beta CDR3 regions derived from RNA transcripts. The primer set for the first-round RT-PCR of the TCR CDR3 was HTBI. TCRdb recomputed calls from the multiplex PCR reads with MiXCR, one row per CDR3 protein. This sample carries under 40,000 distinct CDR3 sequences, just under 50% of them seen once, and the ten largest clones take 5.5% to 8%. The sequenced material came from blood. The source of these receptors is a woman in her 50s with Graves' hyperthyroidism that later progressed to Graves' ophthalmopathy.

The table lists this clonotype with many counts. The chain employs TRBV4-3 and TRBJ2-1; 7 positions match TRBD2. The CDR3 is 16 residues long. Germline lookup yields CDR1 LGHNA and CDR2 YSLEER. J gave up 7 bases and V 1 base, and 10 bases lay outside the gene matches. The CDR3 sequence: CASSQVGAGVRNEQFF. The DNA of the CDR3 is TGCGCCAGCAGCCAAGTCGGGGCGGGAGTAAGGAATGAGCAGTTCTTC.

The table lists this clonotype with many counts. The V call is TRBV7-8, the J call TRBJ2-6, with TRBD1 as a possible D gene (5 bases). The CDR3 is 18 residues long. CDR1 is SGHVS, CDR2 FQNEAQ, per germline. The V gene lost 2 bases and the J gene lost 2 bases, with 16 bases spanning the gap. CDR3 DNA: TGTGCCAGCAGCTTAAAAATCCAGGGTGTTCCTGGGGCCAACGTCCTGACTTTC. This gives the protein CASSLKIQGVPGANVLTF.